This T cell receptor beta chain derives from a study of T cells in Graves' hyperthyroidism and ophthalmopathy. Overall study results and limits: With a median lead of approximately 6.4 months before onset, the model predicted ophthalmopathy.

Uncontrolled infection, other autoimmune disease, pregnancy or lactation led to exclusion. Thyroid ultrasound and orbital computed tomography, with clinical symptoms and serum thyroxine and TRAb, informed diagnoses. The CDR3 consists of 11 residues. Germline V gene sequence: CDR1 ENHRY, CDR2 SYGVKD. The V end was cut by 5 bases, the J end by 8 bases, with 9 bases between. This clonotype has more than one count but fewer than ten. Its antigen is as yet unknown. TCR beta CDR3 sequences were amplified from RNA transcripts. First-round RT-PCR with HTBI primers amplified the TCR CDR3 region. A single record per CDR3 protein comes from TCRdb applying MiXCR to the multiplex PCR reads. In the table there are roughly 510,000 distinct CDR3 sequences, about 45% of which are singletons.

The sample comprised peripheral blood or thyroid tissue (not recorded which). The sequence was collected from an adult woman with Graves' disease, either hyperthyroidism or ophthalmopathy (not recorded which). This chain connects TRBV10-3 to TRBJ1-1, with TRBD1 as a possible D gene (6 bases). As DNA, the CDR3 is TGTGCCATCAGTTCCCAGGGGGAAGCTTTCTTT. It is translated as CAISSQGEAFF.